Detailed here is one T cell receptor (beta chain). Its antigen is still unknown. Base qualities are missing; no much larger clone stands one base away. Patients with a history of autoimmune disease or receiving systemic immunosuppression were excluded from the trial. In every dose cohort, peripheral blood was drawn for TCR sequencing at baseline, cycle 4 day 1, and cycle 7 day 1. The samples were taken from a phase I, first-in-human, multicenter, open-label dose-escalation trial of ivuxolimab. Adults with locally advanced or metastatic head and neck squamous cell, hepatocellular, melanoma or renal cell carcinoma were enrolled in the trial. Before TCR sequencing, CD4+ T cells and CD8+ T cells from peripheral blood were sorted into separate populations. This entry is derived from a study of OX40 agonist ivuxolimab in advanced cancers. Looking at the study overall: The costimulatory receptor OX40 (CD134) was targeted by ivuxolimab, a fully human IgG2 agonistic monoclonal antibody. Intravenous ivuxolimab was administered to patients every 2 weeks at six dose levels: 0.01, 0.1, 0.3, 1.5, 3 and 10 mg/kg. Of the approximately 53 patients in dose escalation, about 19 had hepatocellular carcinoma, about 15 had melanoma, 9 had renal cell carcinoma and 9 had head and neck cancer. The dose-escalation cohort was 82.7% male with a mean age of about 60 years, ranging from roughly 20 to 85. Prior anti-PD-1, anti-PD-L1 or anti-CTLA-4 therapy was permitted, and approximately 40% of dose-escalation patients had received checkpoint inhibitors. Partial responses occurred in three dose-escalation patients: two with cutaneous melanoma and one with hepatocellular carcinoma. The purpose of peripheral TCRbeta sequencing was to test whether ivuxolimab changed TCR sequence diversity and led to clonal T-cell expansion. The paper describes the monotherapy dose-escalation part (N = 52 patients) of the phase I trial of ivuxolimab.

The investigation overall reported the following: In the 0.1-3.0 mg/kg groups, partial responders had among the lowest normalized peripheral clonal expansion, particularly in CD8+ T cells. After ivuxolimab, CD8+ T cells had more expanded clones than CD4+ T cells on average. Low levels of normalized T-cell clonal expansion were also seen in some patients who did not respond. At doses of 0.1 to 3.0 mg/kg, clonal expansion of both CD4+ and CD8+ blood T cells was observed from baseline to week 6. Which antigens the clonally expanded peripheral T cells were specific for was not determined.

The CDR3 covers 14 residues, taking in both the cysteine and the phenylalanine. The retained sequence is limited to the CDR3, 42 bases, with the frame set at the first base. V is clipped by 5 bases and J by 1 base, and the sequence between their germline boundaries is 12 bases long. In the germline V gene (reference sequence), CDR1 corresponds to SEHNR and CDR2 to FQNEAQ. Genomic DNA was isolated from the sorted cells so that the TCRbeta CDR3 region could be sequenced. TCRbeta CDR3 regions were sequenced using the immunoSEQ Assay. TCRdb holds this immuneACCESS table with in-frame rearrangements only. Some clones are missing; in checked studies, unresolved V genes explain under half, and the rest has no known cause. The sample includes around 72,000 clones, with about 85% observed a single time. Of the sample, under 20% falls within the top ten clones.

The sequence derives from an adult with an advanced solid tumor such as melanoma, head and neck, liver or kidney cancer. Source: CD4+ or CD8+ T cells sorted from blood, taken in a trial of the OX40 agonist ivuxolimab. The chain couples TRBV7-9 to TRBJ2-7, with TRBD1 as a weak D call on 6 bases. This receptor carries the CDR3 CASSPDRISYEQYF. The nucleotide sequence reads as follows: TGTGCCAGCAGCCCGGACAGAATTTCCTACGAGCAGTACTTC.